This T cell receptor beta chain was captured in a study of blood T cell repertoires in COVID-19. Study overall: Acute and convalescent COVID-19 specimens originated in the United States, Italy and Spain.

CDR1 SGDLS and CDR2 YYNGEE come from the germline V gene. The CDR3 is 13 residues long. Trimming took 3 bases from V and 10 from J, leaving 14 bases between them. TCRdb's copy holds only in-frame clones and misses some; the assay was immunoSEQ multiplex PCR. Among about 150,000 clones listed, around 80% were seen once. The sequence derives from a woman between 50 and 59 years old with acute or convalescent COVID-19. Sample: peripheral blood. The chain uses TRBV9 and TRBJ1-5; a possible D gene is TRBD1 (5 bases). This chain's CDR3 is CASSAAGGGPQHF. The CDR3 nucleotides read TGTGCCAGCAGCGCCGCGGGGGGAGGTCCCCAGCATTTT.